This T cell receptor beta chain was obtained from a study of blood T cell repertoires in COVID-19. Study context: The study drew acute and convalescent COVID-19 samples from the United States, Italy and Spain. Nucleic acid was either cDNA or gDNA, and it came from T cells, B-cell-depleted T cells, or PBMCs.

Under the authors' procedure: From reference gene primer amplification, estimates of nucleated cell counts were derived. Sequencing used immunoSEQ multiplex PCR; TCRdb keeps in-frame clones, though not all of them. V, J and clone size reflect that table, while D and trimming were determined from the DNA. The table records about 140,000 clones, 70% to 85% of them present only once. The CDR3 covers 16 residues. V gave up 3 bases and J gave up 2 bases, with 17 bases separating them. From germline, CDR1 is MNHEY and CDR2 SMNVEV (reference sequence). Sequenced sample: peripheral blood. The chain links TRBV27 to TRBJ2-7, with unresolved D. This receptor was taken from a man in his fifties or sixties with acute or convalescent COVID-19. As DNA, the CDR3 is TGTGCCAGCAGTTTTTTGACATTAAACCTCCCCTACGAGCAGTACTTC. Protein sequence: CASSFLTLNLPYEQYF.